The TCR beta chain described here comes from a study of blood T cell repertoires in COVID-19. Study background: COVID-19 samples, acute and convalescent, were from the United States, Italy and Spain.

This table comes from immunoSEQ multiplex PCR, and its TCRdb copy is limited to in-frame clones, with some not included. The sample lists a few hundred thousand clones, around 89% occurring once. This CDR3 comprises 16 residues. With 1 base clipped from V and 0 bases from J, the junction kept 5 bases outside the gene matches. Germline CDR1 reads SQVTM; CDR2 reads ANQGSEA. Participant age was about 18 to 89 years, and participants resided in about 25 US areas. The material sequenced was PBMCs or T cells enriched from blood (not recorded which). The clonotype comes from a woman in her thirties or forties with acute COVID-19. The chain is built from TRBV29-1 and TRBJ2-1; 8 nucleotides match TRBD2. The CDR3 reads CSVEGGLAGSYNEQFF. In DNA form, the CDR3 reads TGCAGCGTTGAAGGGGGGCTAGCGGGCTCCTACAATGAGCAGTTCTTC.